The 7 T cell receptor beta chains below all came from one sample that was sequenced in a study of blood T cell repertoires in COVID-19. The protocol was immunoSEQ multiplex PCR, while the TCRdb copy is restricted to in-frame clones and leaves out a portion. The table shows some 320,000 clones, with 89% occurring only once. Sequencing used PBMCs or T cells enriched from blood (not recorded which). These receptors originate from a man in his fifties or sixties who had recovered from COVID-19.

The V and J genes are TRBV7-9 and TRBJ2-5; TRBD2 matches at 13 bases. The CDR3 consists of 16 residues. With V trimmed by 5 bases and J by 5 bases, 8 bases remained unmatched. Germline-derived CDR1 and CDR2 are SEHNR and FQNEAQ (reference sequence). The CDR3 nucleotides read TGTGCCAGCAGCCTCGGACTAGCGGGAGCGGCGGAGACCCAGTACTTC. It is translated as CASSLGLAGAAETQYF.

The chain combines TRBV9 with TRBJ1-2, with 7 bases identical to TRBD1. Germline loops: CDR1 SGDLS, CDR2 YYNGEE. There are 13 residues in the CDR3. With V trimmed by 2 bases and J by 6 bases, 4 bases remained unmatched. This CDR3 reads CASSVTGLDGYTF. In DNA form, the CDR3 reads TGTGCCAGCAGCGTGACAGGGTTGGATGGCTACACCTTC.

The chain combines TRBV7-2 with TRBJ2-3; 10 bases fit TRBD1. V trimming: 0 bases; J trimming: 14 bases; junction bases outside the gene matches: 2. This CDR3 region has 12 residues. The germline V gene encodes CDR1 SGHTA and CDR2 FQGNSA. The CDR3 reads CASSLAGQGPYF. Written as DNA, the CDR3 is TGTGCCAGCAGCTTAGCGGGACAGGGGCCGTATTTT.

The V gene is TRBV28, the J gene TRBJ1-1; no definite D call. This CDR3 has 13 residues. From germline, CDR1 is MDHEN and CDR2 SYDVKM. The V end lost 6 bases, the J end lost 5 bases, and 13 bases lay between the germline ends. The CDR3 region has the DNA TGTGCCAGCAGCCCGGGTGGATGGACTGAAGCTTTCTTT. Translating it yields CASSPGGWTEAFF.

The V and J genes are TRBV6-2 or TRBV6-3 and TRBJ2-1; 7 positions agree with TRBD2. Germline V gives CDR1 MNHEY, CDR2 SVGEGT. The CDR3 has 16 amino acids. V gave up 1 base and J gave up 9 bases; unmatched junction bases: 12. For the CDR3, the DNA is TGTGCCAGCAGTTACTGGGGGACTACCGCCACAGGTGAGCAGTTCTTC. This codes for CASSYWGTTATGEQFF.

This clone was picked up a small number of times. The CDR3 sequence is CASSLPDIGIDGYTF. The CDR3 DNA is TGTGCCAGCAGTTTACCTGACATAGGAATCGATGGCTACACCTTC. The V and J genes are TRBV28 and TRBJ1-2, with D uncertain. With 2 bases removed from V and 6 bases from J, the gap between germline ends came to 16 bases. CDR3 size: 15 residues. Germline V gene lookup returns CDR1 MDHEN and CDR2 SYDVKM.

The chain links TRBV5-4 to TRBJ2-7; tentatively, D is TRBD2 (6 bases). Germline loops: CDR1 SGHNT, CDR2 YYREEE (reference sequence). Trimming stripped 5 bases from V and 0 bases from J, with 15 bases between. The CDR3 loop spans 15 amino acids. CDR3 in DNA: TGTGCCAGCAGGGAAGGGGCGGGATCCTCCTACGAGCAGTACTTC. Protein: CASREGAGSSYEQYF.